The entry below describes one T cell receptor (beta chain). What it binds is unknown. MiXCR was run by TCRdb on the RT-PCR reads, yielding one entry per CDR3 protein. The sample has about 580,000 distinct CDR3 sequences, 12% to 15% seen once. The record originates from a study of response to subunit inactivated influenza vaccine. Trimming removed 0 bases from V and 9 bases from J, with 14 bases in between. Germline V gene sequence: CDR1 DFQATT, CDR2 SNEGSKA (reference sequence). The CDR3 has 13 amino acids. Study findings and constraints: A suggestion made by the authors is that each seasonal influenza vaccination recruits few new T cells.

Source: PBMCs from blood, taken 12 days after vaccination. V usage is TRBV20-1 and J usage is TRBJ2-5; D call uncertain. The TCR sequence derives from a man in his fifties or sixties who received an inactivated influenza vaccine. CDR3 region: CSARDWKASSQYF. The CDR3 DNA is TGCAGTGCTAGAGATTGGAAAGCCTCCTCCCAGTACTTC.